This T cell receptor beta chain is from a study of blood T cell repertoires in COVID-19. Looking at the study overall: Italy, Spain and the United States were the sources of the convalescent and acute COVID-19 samples. PBMCs, B-cell-depleted T cells, or T cells provided the cDNA or gDNA that made up the material.

This clone has just a few counts. The CDR3 consists of 16 residues. V trimming: 5 bases; J trimming: 0 bases; junction bases outside the gene matches: 7. Germline V gives CDR1 SGHRS, CDR2 YFSETQ. In the original workflow: How many nucleated cells were present was estimated from reference gene primer amplification. Assay: immunoSEQ multiplex PCR; the TCRdb copy retains only in-frame clones and omits some. For V, J and clone size, that table is used; D and trimming come from the DNA. The data show almost 85,000 clones, around four fifths seen once. The sample was peripheral blood. The TCR sequence derives from an elderly man with active or convalescent COVID-19. V is TRBV5-1 and J is TRBJ2-3; 9 bases map to TRBD2. Here the CDR3 reads CASRLGTSSSTDTQYF. The CDR3 nucleotides read TGCGCCAGCAGACTGGGGACTAGCTCTAGCACAGATACGCAGTATTTT.